This T cell receptor (beta chain) was identified during a study of CD8+ T cells in alopecia areata. RNA extraction was followed by reverse transcription into cDNA, which acted as the sequencing template. Data came from immunoSEQ multiplex PCR; TCRdb stores just in-frame clones and leaves some out. The sample yields about 110,000 clones, 59% seen once. This clone appeared a few times. This CDR3 has 11 amino acids. Germline assignment: CDR1 DFQATT and CDR2 SNEGSKA (reference sequence). The V gene lost 6 bases and the J gene lost 10 bases, with 13 bases spanning the gap. The source of this sequence is a human donor in good health. The material sequenced was CD8+ T cells sorted from blood. This chain connects TRBV20-1 to TRBJ2-1; D tentatively fits TRBD1 or TRBD2 (5 bases each). CDR3 bases: TGCAGTGCCTTTATCGGGGACGAGCAGTTCTTC. Protein product: CSAFIGDEQFF.